This TCR beta chain comes out of a study of T cell changes during pregnancy in multiple sclerosis. TCRdb keeps only in-frame clones here, not all; method: immunoSEQ multiplex PCR. In the table there are approximately 80,000 clones, around 94% of which are singletons. The CDR3 covers 13 residues. V trimming: 8 bases; J trimming: 2 bases; junction bases outside the gene matches: 3. Germline CDR1 reads MNHEY; CDR2 reads SMNVEV (reference sequence). The TCR sequence derives from a female donor in good health, enrolled as a control in a pregnancy study. The genes are TRBV27 and TRBJ2-1; 7 bases match TRBD1. The sample was peripheral blood, taken in the second trimester of pregnancy. In nucleotides, the CDR3 is TGTGCCAGCGGGACAGATACCTACAATGAGCAGTTCTTC. Protein: CASGTDTYNEQFF.